The present entry profiles one T cell receptor (beta chain) with its context. This clonotype was counted at least ten times. Its specific antigen is unknown. No quality values exist for individual bases; no much larger clone is one base distant. These data belong to a study of T cells in Graves' hyperthyroidism and ophthalmopathy (dated by TCRdb to about 2019). Context from the whole study: Peripheral blood samples were taken at initial diagnosis, before any treatment was given. TCR V-J signatures able to tell the groups apart were searched for in a discovery cohort of 90 to 100 patients, of whom more than 40 had Graves' ophthalmopathy and roughly 58 had stable Graves' hyperthyroidism. Whether ophthalmopathy could be predicted prospectively was tested in an independent validation cohort made up of 18 to 20 hyperthyroidism patients plus 17 patients who later progressed to ophthalmopathy. The roughly 94 discovery patients were randomly split 7:3 into training and test sets. In more than 5 Graves' hyperthyroidism patients, the study also compared T-cell repertoires from thyroid tissue with T-cell repertoires from blood. After blood sampling, hyperthyroidism patients were treated with methimazole at a starting dose of 30 mg daily, and ophthalmopathy patients were treated with high-dose intravenous methylprednisolone. The paper reports TCR Vbeta CDR3 sequencing of 140 or so peripheral blood samples: approximately 43 ophthalmopathy, 70 to 85 hyperthyroidism and 17 progressor patients.

Study-level results and caveats: Most expanded thyroid clonotypes (frequency above 0.001) were also detected in blood, a finding suggesting that blood repertoires may reflect thyroid immune responses. Sample size was not statistically predetermined, and investigators were not blinded to group allocation. In validation, progression to ophthalmopathy was predicted by the model with roughly 71% sensitivity and about 72% specificity, a median of about 6.4 months before onset. In cross-validation, a model built on a 13 V-J signature told ophthalmopathy apart from stable hyperthyroidism with approximately 90% sensitivity and approximately 84% specificity, and in testing the same model reached 80%/75%.

The TCR beta CDR3 regions were amplified from the RNA transcripts. The TCR CDR3 was subjected to a first round of RT-PCR using the HTBI primer set and the Qiagen OneStep RT-PCR kit. A second multiplex PCR round built the libraries, followed by size selection and purification. The libraries were sequenced on an Illumina HiSeq2000 using paired-end 100 bp reads. Turning to the authors' computational methods: SOAPnuke was used to process the raw data, with reads discarded if the reads contained adapters or uncalled bases, had a mean Phred below 15, or lacked an exact constant-primer or identifier match. High-quality paired reads were merged using COPE v1.2.5, and each unique nucleotide sequence was defined as a clonotype. MiTCR v1.1 was used to align the clonotypes against IMGT TRBV, TRBD and TRBJ reference segments. Analysis was restricted to V-J combinations with a frequency above 0.0001, which covered approximately 99% of repertoires. The TCS score was defined as the ratio of F50 (clonal expansion) to E x V (chaos), calculated using BLOSUM62-based TCRdist between CDR3 peptides within each V-J. Welch's t-statistics and random forest reduced fewer than 600 V-J features to 13, which were used in a naive Bayes classifier (R e1071). Using fastp trimming at Q25 and MiXCR clonotype assembly, TCRdb reanalyzed the public sequencing data and kept in-frame beta chains. Identical CDR3 protein sequences are pooled into one entry, listed with their most common genes and DNA. The V and J calls here are based on TCRdb, not the publication. The sample table shows a few hundred thousand distinct CDR3 sequences, and roughly an eighth are seen once. The ten largest clones capture about 37% of the sample.

Ophthalmopathy patients had moderately to severely active disease, with a Clinical Activity Score of 3 or more, a NOSPECS grade of 4 or more, and a disease duration of less than 3 months. Exclusion was applied to patients with uncontrolled infections, other autoimmune diseases, pregnancy or lactation. Clinical symptoms, serum thyroxine and TRAb, thyroid ultrasound, and orbital computed tomography formed the basis for the diagnoses. PBMCs were separated from 10 ml of fresh peripheral blood using Ficoll-Paque density gradient centrifugation. Trizol reagent was used to extract total RNA, and RNA quality was then checked on an Agilent 2100 Bioanalyzer. CDR1 is given as SNHLY and CDR2 as FYNNEI, both from the germline V gene. From the cysteine up to the phenylalanine, the CDR3 has a length of 13 residues. The read is trimmed to its CDR3 DNA, 39 bases read in frame from base 1. Trimming takes 4 bases from V and 8 bases from J, and the germline ends sit 14 bases apart.

This sequence uses TRBV2 and TRBJ1-2; TRBD1 is a weak D gene call, 5 bases matching. The sequenced sample was blood. The sequence was collected from a woman in her forties with Graves' ophthalmopathy. CDR3 reads: CASSAIVGAGYTF. The sequenced DNA: TGTGCCAGCAGTGCCATCGTTGGGGCAGGCTACACCTTC.